What follows is one T cell receptor beta chain and its context. What the library attached to individual cDNA molecules were unique molecular identifiers. In TCRdb, the RACE reads were re-called with MiXCR into one record per CDR3 protein. The sample lists about 380,000 distinct CDR3 sequences; more than 4.5% were seen once. The sample belongs to a study of human T cells and chemical hapten exposure. Per the germline V gene, CDR1 is SQVTM and CDR2 is ANQGSEA. Trimming took 6 bases from V and 7 from J, leaving 18 bases between them. This CDR3 contains 14 residues. Regarding time point: patch test 1, 2 weeks after DPC sensitization. Treatment: therapeutic diphenylcyclopropenone sensitization with weekly scalp DPC. At every patch-test visit, blood was drawn before the patch test was applied.

This sample comprised whole blood, obtained in connection with sensitization to the hapten diphenylcyclopropenone (DPC). The gene calls are TRBV29-1 and TRBJ1-4, with a possible D match to TRBD1 (5 bases). This TCR was recovered from a woman aged 45-60 years with alopecia areata. Some clones in this sample may be carry-over from other donors' samples. CDR3 sequence (DNA): TGCAGCGTCCGGGGGGAGGGGATGAGTGAAAAACTGTTTTTT. As protein: CSVRGEGMSEKLFF.